One sample yielded the 25 T cell receptor beta chains listed below, sequenced in a study of T cells in tuberculosis. Here immunoSEQ multiplex PCR was the method, and the copy in TCRdb shows in-frame clones only, minus some. The repertoire holds about 24,000 clones, with roughly 96% as singletons. The specimen sequenced was PBMCs. The receptors were gathered from a donor between 10 and 35 years old with latent tuberculosis or without tuberculosis infection.

The rearrangement uses TRBV19 and TRBJ1-6, with D perhaps TRBD1 (5 bases). This CDR3 region has 15 residues. V shed 6 bases and J shed 4 bases, with 13 bases lying between them. Germline V CDR1 and CDR2: LNHDA, SQIVND (reference sequence). The CDR3 here is CASRGTGTYNSPLHF. DNA for the CDR3: TGTGCCAGTAGGGGCACCGGGACTTATAATTCACCCCTCCACTTT. Combining the CDR3 with reference TRBV19 and TRBJ1-6 gives the whole variable domain DGGITQSPKYLFRKEGQNVTLSCEQNLNHDAMYWYRQDPGQGLRLIYYSQIVNDFQKGDIAEGYSVSREKKESFPLTVTSAQKNPTAFYLCASRGTGTYNSPLHFGNGTRLTVT.

The gene calls are TRBV13 and TRBJ2-4; 9 nucleotides align to TRBD2. Germline V gene sequence: CDR1 PRHDT, CDR2 FYEKMQ (reference sequence). V dropped 5 bases and J dropped 8; count of bases not matched to a gene: 10. The CDR3 has 15 amino acids. CDR3 DNA sequence: TGTGCCAGCAGCCTCTCGACTAGCGGCGGGGACATTCAGTACTTC. Encoded protein: CASSLSTSGGDIQYF.

The gene calls are TRBV19 and TRBJ1-5; D gene uncertain. Germline V gene data show CDR1 as LNHDA and CDR2 as SQIVND (reference sequence). With 5 bases removed from V and 3 bases from J, the gap between germline ends came to 11 bases. This CDR3 spans 14 amino acids. CDR3 loop: CASSAGLLNQPQHF. CDR3 in DNA: TGTGCCAGTAGTGCTGGACTTCTCAATCAGCCCCAGCATTTT.

V usage is TRBV5-1 and J usage is TRBJ2-2; D remains unclear. Germline V gene data show CDR1 as SGHRS and CDR2 as YFSETQ. Trimming pared 3 bases from V and 5 bases from J, leaving 11 bases between. The CDR3 is made up of 14 amino acids. The CDR3 spells CASSWSTTTGELFF. The CDR3, as DNA: TGCGCCAGCAGCTGGTCGACAACGACCGGGGAGCTGTTTTTT.

The V call is TRBV10-3, the J call TRBJ1-2, with unresolved D. Trimming removed 7 bases from V and 0 bases from J, with 12 bases in between. The CDR3 has 14 residues. Germline CDR1 is ENHRY and CDR2 is SYGVKD. CDR3 nucleotides: TGTGCCATCACCGGGTCCCCCCCTAACTATGGCTACACCTTC. This gives the protein CAITGSPPNYGYTF.

The chain uses TRBV11-2 and TRBJ2-5, with 14 bases fitting TRBD2. Germline V gene lookup returns CDR1 SGHAT and CDR2 FQNNGV. The CDR3 loop spans 18 amino acids. Trimming at V came to 5 bases and at J to 5 bases, leaving 13 bases not matched to a gene. The CDR3 DNA reads as TGTGCCAGCAGCGTCCAAGGGACTAGCGGGGGTCACAGGGAGACCCAGTACTTC. It yields the protein CASSVQGTSGGHRETQYF.

The chain is built from TRBV7-6 and TRBJ2-3; TRBD2 matches at 8 bases. The junction had 10 bases not matched to a gene; V was cut back by 2 bases and J by 0 bases. Germline V gene lookup returns CDR1 SGHVS and CDR2 FNYEAQ. The CDR3 sequence is 18 residues long. The CDR3 is CASSLPSGGVSSTDTQYF. The CDR3 bases are TGTGCCAGCAGCTTACCGAGCGGGGGAGTTTCTAGCACAGATACGCAGTATTTT.

The CDR3 sequence is CASSLVIQASTDTQYF. The CDR3 coding sequence is TGTGCCAGCAGCTTGGTTATCCAGGCTAGCACAGATACGCAGTATTTT. This rearrangement joins TRBV5-4 to TRBJ2-3; D gene unclear. Germline-derived CDR1 and CDR2 are SGHNT and YYREEE (reference sequence). Deletions cut 0 bases from V and 0 bases from J, with 11 bases between. The CDR3 is 16 residues long.

CDR3 in DNA: TGCGCCAGCAGCTTGGGCACCCCTATCTATGGCTACACCTTC. Its translation is CASSLGTPIYGYTF. The chain uses TRBV5-1 and TRBJ1-2; D call uncertain. This CDR3 comprises 14 residues. Germline V CDR1 and CDR2: SGHRS, YFSETQ. With 0 bases removed from V and 4 bases from J, the gap between germline ends came to 10 bases.

The chain couples TRBV4-1 to TRBJ2-1, with a weak D call TRBD1 (5 bases). V shed 1 base and J shed 2 bases, with 12 bases lying between them. Germline values: CDR1 MGHRA, CDR2 YSYEKL. This CDR3 contains 16 residues. CDR3 amino acids: CASSQVTGVTYNEQFF. DNA for the CDR3: TGCGCCAGCAGCCAAGTTACAGGAGTAACCTACAATGAGCAGTTCTTC.

This chain joins TRBV11-2 and TRBJ2-7; D call uncertain. The V and J ends lost 5 bases and 0 bases respectively, with 14 bases between them. The CDR3 contains 15 residues. CDR1 is SGHAT, CDR2 FQNNGV, per germline. In DNA, the CDR3 is TGTGCCAGCAGCGCTCCTGTGGTTAGCTCCTACGAGCAGTACTTC. This encodes CASSAPVVSSYEQYF. Full variable domain (rest looked up from reference TRBV11-2 and TRBJ2-7): EAGVAQSPRYKIIEKRQSVAFWCNPISGHATLYWYQQILGQGPKLLIQFQNNGVVDDSQLPKDRFSAERLKGVDSTLKIQPAKLEDSAVYLCASSAPVVSSYEQYFGPGTRLTVT.

The chain uses TRBV7-8 and TRBJ1-6, with a possible D match to TRBD1 (6 bases). Trimming cost V 5 bases and J 9 bases, with 17 bases left between them. Germline V gene data show CDR1 as SGHVS and CDR2 as FQNEAQ. This CDR3 is built from 15 residues. This CDR3 reads CASSKSRGAGSPLHF. CDR3 bases: TGTGCCAGCAGCAAAAGCCGGGGGGCAGGTTCACCCCTCCACTTT.

The chain uses TRBV13 and TRBJ2-1; 8 bases line up with TRBD2. V was clipped by 4 bases and J by 4 bases; unmatched bases: 9. Germline assignment: CDR1 PRHDT and CDR2 FYEKMQ (reference sequence). The CDR3 consists of 16 residues. This CDR3 is CASSSRGGMVYNEQFF. The CDR3 DNA is TGTGCCAGCAGCTCCCGGGGGGGGATGGTGTACAATGAGCAGTTCTTC. The complete variable domain, with remaining parts taken from reference TRBV13 and TRBJ2-1, reads AAGVIQSPRHLIKEKRETATLKCYPIPRHDTVYWYQQGPGQDPQFLISFYEKMQSDKGSIPDRFSAQQFSDYHSELNMSSLELGDSALYFCASSSRGGMVYNEQFFGPGTRLTVL.

The rearrangement links TRBV23-1 to TRBJ2-1; 14 bases match TRBD2. Being an ORF, TRBV23-1 has a function that is uncertain. The CDR3 sequence is 15 residues long. V lost 8 bases and J lost 5; bases outside the gene matches: 5. This CDR3 is CASARLAGGHNEQFF. The CDR3 DNA sequence: TGCGCCAGCGCCCGACTAGCGGGGGGGCACAATGAGCAGTTCTTC.

The rearrangement links TRBV27 to TRBJ1-2, with D maybe TRBD1 (6 bases). V gave up 3 bases and J gave up 4 bases, with 12 bases separating them. The CDR3 covers 14 residues. Germline lookup yields CDR1 MNHEY and CDR2 SMNVEV (reference sequence). The CDR3 DNA reads as TGTGCCAGCAGTTTTACGACAGGAATCTATGGCTACACCTTC. Protein: CASSFTTGIYGYTF.

The chain carries TRBV6-1 and TRBJ2-3; D possibly corresponds to TRBD1 (6 bases). The CDR3 totals 11 residues. Germline loops: CDR1 MNHNS, CDR2 SASEGT. Trimming took off 9 bases at V and 7 bases at J, with 11 bases between the two ends. This chain's CDR3 is CASYRAYTQYF. Here the CDR3 DNA reads TGTGCCAGTTACAGGGCATATACGCAGTATTTT.

This chain links TRBV5-1 with TRBJ1-1, with 8 positions matching TRBD1. V gave up 0 bases and J gave up 8 bases; unmatched junction bases: 3. The CDR3 spans 13 residues. Germline V lookup: CDR1 SGHRS, CDR2 YFSETQ. CDR3 sequence: CASSLVGTGEAFF. CDR3 DNA sequence: TGCGCCAGCAGCTTGGTGGGGACAGGAGAAGCTTTCTTT.

The chain joins TRBV5-6 to TRBJ2-4; perhaps TRBD2 as D (5 bases). Germline V gives CDR1 SGHDT, CDR2 YYEEEE. The V and J ends lost 4 bases and 5 bases respectively, with 19 bases between them. The CDR3 has 16 residues. This chain's CDR3 is CASSSLRTNGENIQYF. The CDR3 DNA is TGTGCCAGCAGCAGCCTCCGGACCAACGGGGAAAACATTCAGTACTTC.

This clone was observed a few times. The V and J genes are TRBV5-1 and TRBJ1-5, with TRBD1 as a possible D gene (6 bases). Trimming shortened V by 1 base and J by 5 bases, and 13 bases separated the two germline ends. The CDR3 has 15 amino acids. The V gene's germline CDR1 is SGHRS and CDR2 YFSETQ. In DNA form, the CDR3 reads TGCGCCAGCAGCTTGACCACAGGGACCCATCAGCCCCAGCATTTT. This codes for CASSLTTGTHQPQHF.

The chain combines TRBV27 with TRBJ1-1, with TRBD1 matching over 8 bases. The CDR3 is 14 amino acids. The V and J ends lost 2 bases and 3 bases, in that order; junction bases with no gene match: 2. The germline V gene has CDR1 MNHEY and CDR2 SMNVEV (reference sequence). CDR3 sequence: CASSLVTGDTEAFF. The CDR3 nucleotides read TGTGCCAGCAGTTTAGTGACAGGGGACACTGAAGCTTTCTTT.

The chain has TRBV5-4 and TRBJ1-2, with 10 bases aligning to TRBD1. With V trimmed by 4 bases and J by 3 bases, 6 bases remained unmatched. CDR1 and CDR2 (germline): SGHNT, YYREEE (reference sequence). CDR3 length: 15 amino acids. The CDR3 DNA reads TGTGCCAGCAGCAGGACCGGGACAGGGGACTATGGCTACACCTTC. This encodes CASSRTGTGDYGYTF.

The rearrangement uses TRBV20-1 and TRBJ1-2; tentative D call: TRBD1 (6 bases). V was trimmed by 5 bases and J by 7 bases, leaving 8 bases between them. This CDR3 has 10 amino acids. The V gene's germline CDR1 is DFQATT and CDR2 SNEGSKA (reference sequence). The CDR3, as DNA: TGCAGTGCTTACAGGGTTGGCTACACCTTC. It yields the protein CSAYRVGYTF.

The chain employs TRBV4-2 and TRBJ2-7, with D perhaps TRBD1 (5 bases). This CDR3 spans 14 amino acids. Germline values: CDR1 LGHNA, CDR2 YNFKEQ. Deletions cut 4 bases from V and 2 bases from J, with 12 bases between. The CDR3 DNA sequence: TGTGCCAGCAGCCCCAAGGAAGGGGCCTACGAGCAGTACTTC. Amino acid sequence: CASSPKEGAYEQYF.

The rearrangement uses TRBV5-4 and TRBJ2-5, with 9 bases lining up with TRBD1. The CDR3 has 15 residues. Germline V gene data show CDR1 as SGHNT and CDR2 as YYREEE (reference sequence). V gave up 1 base and J gave up 5 bases; unmatched junction bases: 6. For the CDR3, the DNA is TGTGCCAGCAGCTTGACGGACAGGGGTAGTGAGACCCAGTACTTC. Protein sequence: CASSLTDRGSETQYF.

The rearrangement links TRBV15 to TRBJ2-1; maybe TRBD2 (6 bases). V lost 7 bases, J lost 0 bases, and 16 bases lay in between. Germline V gene sequence: CDR1 LNHNV, CDR2 YYDKDF (reference sequence). This CDR3 has 16 residues. The CDR3 DNA follows: TGTGCCACCACCGGTGGGGGGACGAGCTCCTACAATGAGCAGTTCTTC. It yields the protein CATTGGGTSSYNEQFF.